This T cell receptor (beta chain) was documented in a study of blood T cell repertoires in COVID-19. Looking at the study overall: Samples representing acute and convalescent COVID-19 were sourced from the United States, Italy and Spain. PBMCs, B-cell-depleted T cells, or T cells provided the cDNA or gDNA that made up the material.

Here immunoSEQ multiplex PCR was the method, and the copy in TCRdb shows in-frame clones only, minus some. Of under 200,000 clones listed, roughly 88% are singletons. Grouping used clinical history reported by participants in a survey and questionnaire. Recovery among Cohort 3 donors was established by two negative PCRs, clearance, or symptom resolution. This CDR3 spans 14 amino acids. The germline V and J ends were trimmed by 4 bases and 6 bases, with 15 bases remaining between them. The germline V gene encodes CDR1 MNHEY and CDR2 SVGAGI. The sequence derives from a woman in her sixties or seventies who had recovered from COVID-19. The chain is built from TRBV6-5 and TRBJ1-1; D remains unclear. What was sequenced was PBMCs or T cells enriched from blood (not recorded which). The chain's CDR3 is CASSSPGPKAEAFF. CDR3 DNA sequence: TGTGCCAGCAGTTCCCCGGGTCCGAAGGCTGAAGCTTTCTTT.